The rows below give T cell receptor beta chains drawn from one sample of a study of T cells in Graves' hyperthyroidism and ophthalmopathy. TCRdb reanalysed the multiplex PCR reads using MiXCR and keeps one entry per CDR3 protein. The table records fewer than 350,000 distinct CDR3 sequences, around 13% of them present only once. Sequenced input: blood. The source of these receptors is a woman aged 40 to 50 with Graves' hyperthyroidism. CDR3s include the opening cysteine and the closing phenylalanine or tryptophan. Each record gives: clone size, CDR3 length, J gene, V gene, D gene, CDR3 DNA, CDR3 protein. The D gene is left open where the match is weak. Clone size, where shown, is once, few, many, or a class for clones that have expanded.

>many|16|TRBJ1-4|TRBV2|.
TGTGCCAGCATGACATACCGGGACGGACCTAATGAAAAACTGTTTTTT
CASMTYRDGPNEKLFF
>many|12|TRBJ1-6|TRBV5-1|.
TGCGCCAGCAGCTTGGAAAATTCACCCCTCCACTTT
CASSLENSPLHF
>many|13|TRBJ1-1|TRBV29-1|.
TGCGGAGGGGTGGGGGGCGGGAACACTGAAGCTTTCTTT
CGGVGGGNTEAFF
>many|12|TRBJ1-2|TRBV29-1|TRBD1
TGCAGCGTGGGTGACAGGGACCCCGGCTACACCTTC
CSVGDRDPGYTF
>many|15|TRBJ2-3|TRBV7-2|.
TGTGCCAGCAGCTTAGTATCGGCCTACACAGATACGCAGTATTTT
CASSLVSAYTDTQYF
>many|14|TRBJ1-1|TRBV24-1|.
TGTGCCACCAGTCTGAGCGGACGAAGCGCTGAAGCTTTCTTT
CATSLSGRSAEAFF
>many|14|TRBJ2-5|TRBV6-1|TRBD1
TGTGCCAGCACATCCGGGACAGTACAAGAGACCCAGTACTTC
CASTSGTVQETQYF
>.|15|TRBJ1-1|TRBV19|.
TGTGCCAGTAGTATGCCGGGTTGGGGGAACACTGAAGCTTTCTTT
CASSMPGWGNTEAFF
>many|15|TRBJ1-5|TRBV12-3/TRBV12-4|.
TGTGCCAGCAGTGGGCAGGGTAAAGTCAATCAGCCCCAGCATTTT
CASSGQGKVNQPQHF
>many|16|TRBJ2-1|TRBV6-1|TRBD2
TGTGCCAGCAGTTACCGAACTAGCGGGAGAGATCATGAGCAGTTCTTC
CASSYRTSGRDHEQFF
>many|11|TRBJ1-5|TRBV6-1|.
TGTGCCAGCAGTGAATGGGCACCCCAGCATTTT
CASSEWAPQHF
>many|16|TRBJ1-5|TRBV12-3/TRBV12-4|.
TGTGCCAGCAGACGTCGGCGGGGCCTTAGCAATCAGCCCCAGCATTTT
CASRRRRGLSNQPQHF
>many|14|TRBJ2-7|TRBV7-2|.
TGTGCCAGCAGCTTAGATCCCTCGGGGAACGAGCAGTACTTC
CASSLDPSGNEQYF